A selection of T cell receptor beta chains follows, all from one sample in a study of blood T cells in healthy people across ages. Each CDR3 protein is one row after TCRdb ran MiXCR on the 5' RACE reads. The table has some 880,000 distinct CDR3 sequences, under 40% seen once. The sample was blood. Receptors were obtained from a man aged 18 to 29 in good health. Both conserved end residues are part of each CDR3. Fields, in order: J gene, V gene, D gene, clone size, CDR3 DNA, CDR3 protein. A D gene is named only where the DNA matches it firmly. Clone size appears in some rows only: once, few, many, or a class for an expanded clone.

>TRBJ1-5|TRBV4-2|NA|NA
TGTGCCAGCAGCCAAGATCCGGCCAGGAACAATCAGCCCCAGCATTTT
CASSQDPARNNQPQHF
>TRBJ1-2|TRBV7-9|NA|NA
TGTGCCAGCAGCTTCCCCGGGAGTAACTATGGCTACACCTTC
CASSFPGSNYGYTF
>TRBJ2-3|TRBV5-1|TRBD2|NA
TGCGCCAGCAGGTTCGGACTAGCGGGGGCAGATACGCAGTATTTT
CASRFGLAGADTQYF
>TRBJ2-7|TRBV7-9|NA|NA
TGTTCCAGCAGCTTAGGGAGTTACGAGCAGTACTTC
CSSSLGSYEQYF
>TRBJ2-3|TRBV2|NA|few
TGTGCCAGCAGTGTCTGGGGACGGGAAGAGTCCCCAGATACGCAGTATTTT
CASSVWGREESPDTQYF
>TRBJ2-3|TRBV20-1|TRBD2|NA
TGCAGTGCTAGACTAGCGGGGGCCCGGGAGCAGTATTTT
CSARLAGAREQYF
>TRBJ1-2|TRBV5-1|TRBD1|few
TGCGCCAGCAGCCCTGGACAGGGGGCGGATCTTAACTATGGCTACACCTTC
CASSPGQGADLNYGYTF
>TRBJ1-2|TRBV4-2|TRBD1|few
TGTGCCAGCAGCCAAGTGGGACAGGGGAATTCTGGCTACACCTTC
CASSQVGQGNSGYTF
>TRBJ2-1|TRBV10-3|NA|few
TGTGCCATCAGTGAGTCGCTGGTCGGGGACAATGAGCAGTTCTTC
CAISESLVGDNEQFF
>TRBJ2-4|TRBV6-5|NA|NA
TGTGCCAGCAGTTACTCGAGTCTCGGCTCGACGGCTAACATTCAGTACTTC
CASSYSSLGSTANIQYF
>TRBJ2-5|TRBV30|NA|NA
TGTGCCTGGAGTCTGAGGGGCGCGGATGAGCAGTACTTC
CAWSLRGADEQYF
>TRBJ1-4|TRBV4-2|NA|NA
TGTGCCAGCAGCCAATTAGTCCAGGGCGGGAGGGAAAAACTGTTTTTT
CASSQLVQGGREKLFF
>TRBJ2-4|TRBV20-1|NA|NA
TGCAGTGCCTCCGGCGCAGGGACGGACATTCAGTACTTC
CSASGAGTDIQYF
>TRBJ2-1|TRBV7-2|NA|few
TGTGCCAGCAGCCCTCCCCCCACCTACAATGAGCAGTTCTTC
CASSPPPTYNEQFF
>TRBJ2-3|TRBV12-3/TRBV12-4|NA|NA
TGTGCCAGCAGTTTCGGGCCTAGCGCAGATACGCAGTATTTT
CASSFGPSADTQYF
>TRBJ2-3|TRBV10-3|NA|many
TGTGCCATCAGTGACGCCGGGACTGAAAACCGAGATACGCAGTATTTT
CAISDAGTENRDTQYF
>TRBJ2-3|TRBV5-1|TRBD2|NA
TGCGCCAGCAGCCCGGGACTATTCGAAGATACGCAGTATTTT
CASSPGLFEDTQYF